A selection of T cell receptor beta chains follows, all from one sample in a study of blood T cell repertoires in COVID-19. TCRdb keeps only in-frame clones here, not all; method: immunoSEQ multiplex PCR. The profile covers about 400,000 clones, with around 90% appearing a single time and around 2.1% taken by the ten largest. The sample consisted of PBMCs or T cells enriched from blood (not recorded which). The receptors shown here come from a middle-aged woman with acute COVID-19. Both conserved end residues are part of each CDR3. A D gene is named only where the DNA matches it firmly. Clone size appears in some rows only: once, few, many, or a class for an expanded clone.

-,TRBJ2-1,-,TRBV2,CARRGGRGRSYNEQFF,TGCGCCCGCAGGGGGGGGCGGGGCCGGTCCTACAATGAGCAGTTCTTC
-,TRBJ1-1,TRBD1,TRBV12-3/TRBV12-4,CASRKDRAEAFF,TGTGCCAGCAGGAAAGACAGGGCTGAAGCTTTCTTT
-,TRBJ2-7,-,TRBV29-1,CSVSRGGLYEQYF,TGCAGCGTGTCGAGGGGGGGCCTCTACGAGCAGTACTTC
-,TRBJ1-1,-,TRBV5-4,CASSPKQGANTEAFF,TGTGCCAGCAGCCCAAAACAGGGAGCGAACACTGAAGCTTTCTTT
-,TRBJ1-2,-,TRBV6-5,CASTRQGFGYTF,TGTGCCAGCACCCGGCAGGGGTTTGGCTACACCTTC
once,TRBJ1-6,TRBD1,TRBV3-1/TRBV3-2,CASSQGSGTGNSPLHF,TGTGCCAGCAGCCAAGGTTCCGGGACAGGAAATTCACCCCTCCACTTT
-,TRBJ2-5,TRBD2,TRBV2,CASSGGRGAQETQYF,TGTGCCAGCAGCGGCGGGCGGGGGGCCCAAGAGACCCAGTACTTC
-,TRBJ1-4,-,TRBV7-2,CASSLATGSHEKLFF,TGTGCCAGCAGCTTAGCGACGGGATCTCATGAAAAACTGTTTTTT
-,TRBJ2-7,TRBD2,TRBV14,CASKKTSGGYEQYF,TGTGCCAGCAAAAAAACTAGCGGGGGATACGAGCAGTACTTC
-,TRBJ1-5,TRBD1,TRBV30,CAWSAGQVNQPQHF,TGTGCCTGGAGTGCGGGACAGGTCAATCAGCCCCAGCATTTT
-,TRBJ2-3,TRBD2,TRBV11-2,CASSSRTSLDTQYF,TGTGCCAGCAGCTCCAGGACTAGCTTAGATACGCAGTATTTT
-,TRBJ2-3,TRBD2,TRBV6-4,CASSELAGGPDTQYF,TGTGCCAGCAGTGAATTAGCGGGGGGTCCAGATACGCAGTATTTT
-,TRBJ2-7,TRBD2,TRBV10-3,CAISAASGGYEQYF,TGTGCCATCAGTGCCGCTAGCGGGGGCTACGAGCAGTACTTC
-,TRBJ2-7,-,TRBV25-1,CASSFRGAIYEQYF,TGTGCCAGCAGTTTCCGTGGGGCAATCTACGAGCAGTACTTC
once,TRBJ2-5,TRBD2,TRBV7-6,CASSYGLAGGETQYF,TGTGCCAGCAGCTATGGACTAGCCGGGGGAGAGACCCAGTACTTC
-,TRBJ2-5,TRBD2,TRBV7-9,CASSLPRGGPNQETQYF,TGTGCCAGCAGCTTACCCCGGGGGGGTCCCAACCAAGAGACCCAGTACTTC
-,TRBJ2-7,-,TRBV15,CATSSSQGNEQYF,TGTGCCACCAGCAGTTCACAGGGTAACGAGCAGTACTTC
-,TRBJ1-6,TRBD1,TRBV5-1,CASSLSRQGEASPLHF,TGCGCCAGCAGCTTGTCGCGACAGGGGGAGGCTTCACCCCTCCACTTT
-,TRBJ2-7,TRBD2,TRBV5-1,CASSLVQRGDEQYF,TGCGCCAGCAGCTTGGTTCAGCGGGGAGATGAGCAGTACTTC
-,TRBJ2-5,-,TRBV10-2,CASSISGFQETQYF,TGCGCCAGCAGTATTAGCGGCTTCCAAGAGACCCAGTACTTC
-,TRBJ1-5,-,TRBV4-1,CASSQDLGGYQPQHF,TGCGCCAGCAGCCAAGATCTAGGGGGTTACCAGCCCCAGCATTTT
-,TRBJ2-1,-,TRBV2,CASKRASPYNEQFF,TGTGCCAGCAAGCGGGCTAGCCCTTACAATGAGCAGTTCTTC
once,TRBJ2-5,TRBD1,TRBV18,CASSPGQGGETQYF,TGTGCCAGCTCACCGGGACAGGGTGGAGAGACCCAGTACTTC
-,TRBJ1-4,-,TRBV30,CACGPLRDLEKLFF,TGTGCCTGCGGGCCTCTGAGGGATCTAGAAAAACTGTTTTTT
-,TRBJ1-5,-,TRBV27,CASSGGLVFNQPQHF,TGTGCCAGCAGTGGGGGCCTCGTTTTCAATCAGCCCCAGCATTTT
once,TRBJ1-3,TRBD1,TRBV19,CASSLDRAGNTIYF,TGTGCCAGTAGCCTGGACAGGGCTGGAAACACCATATATTTT
-,TRBJ2-2,-,TRBV6-5,CASNYMAGSGGELFF,TGTGCCAGCAACTATATGGCGGGTTCCGGCGGGGAGCTGTTTTTT
-,TRBJ1-2,TRBD1,TRBV6-5,CASSYHDRGGYTF,TGTGCCAGCAGTTATCACGACAGGGGTGGCTACACCTTC
-,TRBJ1-1,TRBD1,TRBV9,CASSPKTGVNTEAFF,TGTGCCAGCAGCCCTAAGACAGGGGTTAACACTGAAGCTTTCTTT
-,TRBJ2-7,TRBD1,TRBV10-1,CASSPHSGTGGSYEQYF,TGCGCCAGCAGTCCCCATTCCGGGACAGGGGGTTCCTACGAGCAGTACTTC
-,TRBJ1-5,TRBD1,TRBV19,CASSTYRGGIGNQPQHF,TGTGCCAGTAGTACCTACAGGGGGGGCATCGGCAATCAGCCCCAGCATTTT
-,TRBJ1-2,TRBD1,TRBV30,CAWSFPGQYGYTF,TGTGCCTGGAGTTTCCCGGGACAGTATGGCTACACCTTC
once,TRBJ2-3,TRBD1,TRBV5-1,CASSWGQASASTDTQYF,TGCGCCAGCAGCTGGGGACAGGCCTCAGCTAGCACAGATACGCAGTATTTT
-,TRBJ1-2,TRBD1,TRBV11-2,CASSPVLWTGGEGYGYTF,TGTGCCAGCAGCCCAGTGTTATGGACAGGGGGCGAGGGCTATGGCTACACCTTC
-,TRBJ2-7,TRBD1,TRBV7-9,CASSSRTGESYEQYF,TGTGCCAGCAGCTCCAGGACAGGGGAATCCTACGAGCAGTACTTC
-,TRBJ1-6,-,TRBV9,CASSERPLSSYNSPLHF,TGTGCCAGCAGCGAACGTCCCCTAAGCTCCTATAATTCACCCCTCCACTTT
-,TRBJ2-2,TRBD2,TRBV14,CASSQEWPSGGDGGELFF,TGTGCCAGCAGCCAAGAATGGCCTAGCGGGGGGGACGGCGGGGAGCTGTTTTTT
-,TRBJ1-6,-,TRBV30,CAWSVGAPNNSPLHF,TGTGCCTGGAGTGTGGGGGCACCCAATAATTCACCCCTCCACTTT
-,TRBJ2-1,-,TRBV29-1,CSVEPDFATQFF,TGCAGCGTTGAACCCGACTTCGCAACGCAGTTCTTC
few,TRBJ2-1,-,TRBV5-1,CASSPTQLWAAGDYNEQFF,TGCGCCAGCAGCCCAACCCAGCTGTGGGCGGCAGGGGATTACAATGAGCAGTTCTTC
-,TRBJ2-3,-,TRBV10-3,CAIRVGEISTDTQYF,TGTGCCATCAGGGTTGGGGAGATCTCCACAGATACGCAGTATTTT
-,TRBJ1-1,-,TRBV12-3/TRBV12-4,CASSLAQSEAFF,TGTGCCAGCAGTTTAGCGCAGTCCGAAGCTTTCTTT
-,TRBJ2-3,TRBD2,TRBV5-1,CASRRSPGLAGASHSTDTQYF,TGCGCCAGCAGAAGGAGCCCGGGACTAGCGGGGGCCTCCCACAGCACAGATACGCAGTATTTT
-,TRBJ1-3,TRBD1,TRBV7-2,CASSPTGGSGNTIYF,TGTGCCAGCAGTCCGACAGGGGGCTCTGGAAACACCATATATTTT
-,TRBJ1-1,-,TRBV2,CASRLNTEAFF,TGTGCCAGCAGGCTAAACACTGAAGCTTTCTTT
-,TRBJ1-4,-,TRBV10-2,CASSEAQGTRLFF,TGCGCCAGCAGTGAGGCCCAGGGTACCCGGCTGTTTTTT
-,TRBJ2-1,TRBD2,TRBV4-1,CASSQGDYPINEQFF,TGCGCCAGCAGCCAAGGGGACTACCCAATCAATGAGCAGTTCTTC
-,TRBJ2-1,-,TRBV24-1,CATSDSLGGENKLAYNEQFF,TGTGCCACCAGTGATTCCCTTGGCGGGGAGAACAAATTAGCCTACAATGAGCAGTTCTTC
-,TRBJ2-7,TRBD2,TRBV6-5,CASSWTSGTSYEQYF,TGTGCCAGCAGTTGGACTAGCGGGACCTCCTACGAGCAGTACTTC
-,TRBJ1-6,-,TRBV1,CTSSQGSTSRWDSPLHF,TGCACCAGCAGCCAAGGGAGTACATCCCGGTGGGATTCACCCCTCCACTTT
-,TRBJ1-5,TRBD1,TRBV7-9,CASSYQGVNQPQHF,TGTGCCAGCAGCTACCAGGGGGTTAATCAGCCCCAGCATTTT